This entry lists 24 T cell receptor beta chains sequenced from one sample in a study of T-cell reconstitution after alpha-beta-depleted transplantation in children. Using unique molecular identifiers, the investigators prepared the TCRbeta library. TCRdb reprocessed the PCR reads with MiXCR, giving one entry per CDR3 protein. Of about 640,000 distinct CDR3 sequences in the sample, over 15% are singletons; the top ten hold 1.1%. The source material was PBMCs from the stem cell graft donor, sampled from the stem cell graft. The receptors were gathered from a human donor who donated a stem cell graft to a child with acute myeloid leukemia.

This clonotype has just a few counts. The rearrangement joins TRBV20-1 to TRBJ1-6, with D tentatively TRBD1 (6 bases). V lost 0 bases and J 1 base, leaving 7 bases between the germline ends. This CDR3 region has 15 residues. Germline CDR1 and CDR2: DFQATT and SNEGSKA (reference sequence). This CDR3 reads CSARDGQSYNSPLHF. The CDR3 DNA sequence: TGCAGTGCTAGAGACGGACAGTCCTATAATTCACCCCTCCACTTT.

Ten or more counts support this clonotype. The rearrangement links TRBV10-3 to TRBJ2-5, with D hard to call. V lost 3 bases, J lost 7 bases, and 12 bases lay in between. The CDR3 is made up of 13 amino acids. Germline V gives CDR1 ENHRY, CDR2 SYGVKD. CDR3 nucleotides: TGTGCCATCAGTGAAAATGACGGAACGACCCAGTACTTC. It is translated as CAISENDGTTQYF.

CDR3 nucleotide sequence: TGCAGTGCTAGAGATTGGGGGGGAAAGAGGAATGAGCAGTTCTTC. Its translation: CSARDWGGKRNEQFF. J is TRBJ2-1 and V is TRBV20-1, with 7 positions matching TRBD2. CDR1 is DFQATT, CDR2 SNEGSKA, per germline (reference sequence). The CDR3 is made up of 15 amino acids. Trimming took 0 bases from V and 7 from J; bases not matched to a gene: 9.

In its sample, this clonotype was seen many times. The genes are TRBV12-3 or TRBV12-4 and TRBJ2-1; 7 bases match TRBD1. The CDR3 is 16 amino acids. The ends lost 6 bases at V and 8 bases at J; junction bases unmatched: 16. The CDR3 reads CASSEEGQVKGYEQFF. CDR3 sequence (DNA): TGTGCCAGCAGCGAGGAAGGACAGGTGAAGGGGTATGAGCAGTTCTTC.

This chain connects TRBV7-9 to TRBJ1-1; possible D gene TRBD1, 5 bases. Germline CDR1 is SEHNR and CDR2 is FQNEAQ (reference sequence). V dropped 0 bases and J dropped 6 bases, with 11 bases sitting between them. The CDR3 is 14 amino acids. The CDR3 is CASSLAPGTPEAFF. CDR3 nucleotides: TGTGCCAGCAGCTTAGCCCCCGGGACCCCTGAAGCTTTCTTT.

In this sample, this clonotype turned up a few times. The J gene is TRBJ2-3, the V gene TRBV20-1; D may be TRBD2 (6 bases). The germline gives CDR1 DFQATT, CDR2 SNEGSKA (reference sequence). V was shortened by 4 bases and J by 2 bases, with 13 bases between the two germline ends. The CDR3 is 14 residues long. The chain's CDR3 is CSAKGLGLTDTQYF. The CDR3 DNA reads as TGCAGTGCTAAAGGACTGGGACTCACAGATACGCAGTATTTT.

The chain is built from TRBV5-6 and TRBJ2-2; 10 nucleotides line up with TRBD2. The CDR3 is 15 residues long. J lost 8 bases, V lost 3 bases, and 7 bases had no gene match. Germline-derived CDR1 and CDR2 are SGHDT and YYEEEE. The chain's CDR3 is CASSSGLANLGELFF. CDR3 nucleotides: TGTGCCAGCAGCTCGGGACTAGCGAACTTGGGGGAGCTGTTTTTT. Drawing the rest from reference TRBV5-6 and TRBJ2-2, the complete variable domain is DAGVTQSPTHLIKTRGQQVTLRCSPKSGHDTVSWYQQALGQGPQFIFQYYEEEERQRGNFPDRFSGHQFPNYSSELNVNALLLGDSALYLCASSSGLANLGELFFGEGSRLTVL.

The rearrangement joins TRBV7-2 to TRBJ1-5; D is perhaps TRBD1 (5 bases). In germline, CDR1 is SGHTA, CDR2 FQGNSA. V lost 4 bases and J lost 4, with 11 bases in between. The CDR3 covers 14 residues. The CDR3 loop reads CASSSRTLNQPQHF. The CDR3 DNA follows: TGTGCCAGCAGCTCCAGGACATTAAATCAGCCCCAGCATTTT.

The J gene is TRBJ1-6, the V gene TRBV12-3 or TRBV12-4; D is ambiguous. The CDR3 is 13 amino acids. The V gene lost 9 bases and the J gene lost 8 bases, with 14 bases spanning the gap. CDR3 sequence reads: CARGKEPDSPLHF. CDR3 coding DNA: TGTGCCAGGGGCAAGGAGCCAGATTCACCCCTCCACTTT.

V is TRBV20-1 and J is TRBJ2-3, with D possibly matching TRBD1 (5 bases). The CDR3 has 11 residues. Germline V lookup: CDR1 DFQATT, CDR2 SNEGSKA (reference sequence). The V and J ends lost 6 bases and 4 bases respectively, with 8 bases between them. The CDR3 spells CSAGHSDTQYF. The DNA of the CDR3 is TGCAGTGCCGGACACTCAGATACGCAGTATTTT.

This chain connects TRBV15 to TRBJ1-4, with 9 bases fitting TRBD1. The CDR3 has 14 amino acids. V lost 1 base and J lost 10; bases outside the gene matches: 4. Germline-derived CDR1 and CDR2 are LNHNV and YYDKDF (reference sequence). CDR3 bases: TGTGCCACCAGCAGAGGGGACAGGGCCCTAAAACTGTTTTTT. Translated: CATSRGDRALKLFF. Full variable domain (rest looked up from reference TRBV15 and TRBJ1-4): DAMVIQNPRYQVTQFGKPVTLSCSQTLNHNVMYWYQQKSSQAPKLLFHYYDKDFNNEADTPDNFQSRRPNTSFCFLDIRSPGLGDTAMYLCATSRGDRALKLFFGSGTQLSVL.

In its sample, this clonotype was seen a few times. The chain combines TRBV7-9 with TRBJ2-1; 10 bases are a match to TRBD2. CDR1 is SEHNR and CDR2 is FQNEAQ in the germline V gene (reference sequence). J gave up 6 bases and V 5 bases, and 10 bases lay outside the gene matches. This CDR3 region has 16 residues. CDR3 nucleotides: TGTGCCAGCAGCCCACCTCTAGCGGGGGAGTTCAATGAGCAGTTCTTC. This codes for CASSPPLAGEFNEQFF.

V usage is TRBV7-2 and J usage is TRBJ2-5; TRBD1 is a possible D gene (6 bases). Trimming removed 4 bases at V and 3 bases at J, with 9 bases between. The CDR3 runs 13 residues. Germline CDR1 is SGHTA and CDR2 is FQGNSA. The CDR3 reads CASSSGVEETQYF. Here the CDR3 DNA reads TGTGCCAGCAGCTCAGGGGTGGAAGAGACCCAGTACTTC.

The chain has TRBV5-4 and TRBJ2-2; D is ambiguous. This CDR3 is 12 amino acids long. The V end lost 5 bases, the J end lost 6 bases, and 8 bases lay between the germline ends. The germline gives CDR1 SGHNT, CDR2 YYREEE (reference sequence). The CDR3 bases are TGTGCCAGCAGAAGACCCCCCGGGGAGCTGTTTTTT. Translation gives CASRRPPGELFF.

Note on this clonotype: This clone may be a read error of a much larger clone one base away. The rearrangement links TRBV12-3 or TRBV12-4 to TRBJ2-2; D perhaps matches TRBD1 (6 bases). Trimming removed 7 bases at V and 0 bases at J, with 12 bases between. The CDR3 runs 15 residues. The CDR3 reads CASKGQLSNTGELFF. The CDR3 DNA follows: TGTGCCAGCAAAGGACAGCTGTCGAACACCGGGGAGCTGTTTTTT.

This clonotype turned up a few times. The V gene is TRBV7-2, the J gene TRBJ1-2; D gene uncertain. The V end was cut by 5 bases, the J end by 3 bases, with 13 bases between. The V gene's germline CDR1 is SGHTA and CDR2 FQGNSA. This CDR3 contains 14 residues. The CDR3 coding sequence is TGTGCCAGCAGCGCCCCGACCGACTACTATGGCTACACCTTC. Its protein product is CASSAPTDYYGYTF.

V and J are TRBV19 and TRBJ2-5, with D perhaps TRBD2 (6 bases). This CDR3 region has 14 residues. V gave up 3 bases and J gave up 5 bases, with 13 bases separating them. The germline CDR1 and CDR2 sequences are LNHDA and SQIVND (reference sequence). The CDR3 sequence is CASSIGGDTETQYF. The DNA of the CDR3 is TGTGCCAGTAGTATCGGCGGGGATACGGAGACCCAGTACTTC.

This clonotype was counted a few times. This chain uses TRBV11-2 with TRBJ1-2, with D possibly TRBD1 on 5 matching bases. The CDR3 sequence is 15 residues long. Trimming took off 5 bases at V and 7 bases at J, with 20 bases between the two ends. Germline V gene data show CDR1 as SGHAT and CDR2 as FQNNGV. The CDR3 region is CASSLYSGIGSGYTF. The CDR3 DNA reads as TGTGCCAGCAGCCTCTATTCAGGGATTGGGTCTGGCTACACCTTC.

J is TRBJ1-2 and V is TRBV5-1; 8 nucleotides align to TRBD1. The junction had 8 bases not matched to a gene; V was cut back by 0 bases and J by 4 bases. The CDR3 is made up of 16 amino acids. CDR1 and CDR2 (germline): SGHRS, YFSETQ. The CDR3 DNA sequence: TGCGCCAGCAGCTTGGCACCGGACAGGGAGTTCTATGGCTACACCTTC. It specifies CASSLAPDREFYGYTF.

V and J are TRBV15 and TRBJ2-7, with D possibly being TRBD2 (5 bases). CDR3 length: 14 amino acids. V gave up 5 bases and J gave up 3 bases, with 14 bases separating them. CDR1 and CDR2 from the germline V gene are LNHNV and YYDKDF (reference sequence). The CDR3 here is CATSGRGGGYEQYV. The CDR3 DNA follows: TGTGCCACCAGCGGCCGGGGTGGTGGCTACGAGCAGTACGTC.

The table lists this clonotype with a few counts. This sequence joins TRBV12-3 or TRBV12-4 and TRBJ1-1, with D maybe TRBD1 (5 bases). V gave up 6 bases and J gave up 3 bases, with 14 bases separating them. The CDR3 has 14 residues. For the CDR3, the DNA is TGTGCCAGCAGCAATGGGGGATGGGACACTGAAGCTTTCTTT. It translates to CASSNGGWDTEAFF.

This clonotype was picked up many times. The CDR3, as DNA: TGTGCCAGCAGTCAACAAACCGGGACAGGGGTTGCTAAGCCCCAGCATTTT. Encoded protein: CASSQQTGTGVAKPQHF. The V gene is TRBV6-1, the J gene TRBJ1-5, with 10 bases aligning to TRBD1. This CDR3 region has 17 residues. The V gene's germline CDR1 is MNHNS and CDR2 SASEGT. The V gene end was trimmed by 5 bases and the J gene end by 8 bases; junction bases not matched to a gene: 15.

This clonotype was picked up a small number of times. V and J are TRBV5-1 and TRBJ1-1, with no clear D. Germline V gene lookup returns CDR1 SGHRS and CDR2 YFSETQ. The CDR3 consists of 13 residues. V lost 3 bases and J lost 1, with 7 bases in between. The CDR3 spells CASSSLQNTEAFF. The CDR3 coding sequence is TGCGCCAGCAGCTCCCTACAGAACACTGAAGCTTTCTTT.

This clonotype was recorded many times. This chain connects TRBV29-1 to TRBJ1-2; D possibly corresponds to TRBD1 (6 bases). CDR3 length equals 13 residues. Trimming left V 4 bases short and J 8 bases short, with 17 bases between. Germline-derived CDR1 and CDR2 are SQVTM and ANQGSEA. The CDR3 loop is CSVGGTTLWGYTF. CDR3 DNA: TGCAGCGTTGGGGGGACAACGCTTTGGGGCTACACCTTC. Together with reference TRBV29-1 and TRBJ1-2, the CDR3 gives the full variable domain: SAVISQKPSRDICQRGTSLTIQCQVDSQVTMMFWYRQQPGQSLTLIATANQGSEATYESGFVIDKFPISRPNLTFSTLTVSNMSPEDSSIYLCSVGGTTLWGYTFGSGTRLTVV.